This T cell receptor beta chain is drawn from a study of blood T cell repertoires in COVID-19. The overall study: Specimens from acute and convalescent COVID-19 originated in the United States, Italy and Spain. Nucleic acid was either cDNA or gDNA, and it came from T cells, B-cell-depleted T cells, or PBMCs.

How the authors handled the data: Researchers report that nucleated cell counts were estimated from reference gene primer amplification. Libraries were prepared by immunoSEQ multiplex PCR; TCRdb keeps only in-frame clonotypes and omits some of them. V, J and clone size reflect that table, while D and trimming were determined from the DNA. This sample has 200,000 to 250,000 clones; around 87% occur once, and the top ten carry about 3%. This clonotype originated in a woman in her 30s who had recovered from COVID-19. The sequencing input was peripheral blood.

In nucleotides, the CDR3 is TGTGCCAGCAGCCAGGACAGTTTGAGCTATGGCTACACCTTC. This codes for CASSQDSLSYGYTF. The chain carries TRBV5-4 and TRBJ1-2; possibly TRBD1 for D (6 bases). This CDR3 is built from 14 residues. V was shortened by 4 bases and J by 4 bases, with 14 bases between the two germline ends. CDR1 is SGHNT, CDR2 YYREEE, per germline (reference sequence). Supplemented by reference TRBV5-4 and TRBJ1-2, the full variable domain reads ETGVTQSPTHLIKTRGQQVTLRCSSQSGHNTVSWYQQALGQGPQFIFQYYREEENGRGNFPPRFSGLQFPNYSSELNVNALELDDSALYLCASSQDSLSYGYTFGSGTRLTVV.